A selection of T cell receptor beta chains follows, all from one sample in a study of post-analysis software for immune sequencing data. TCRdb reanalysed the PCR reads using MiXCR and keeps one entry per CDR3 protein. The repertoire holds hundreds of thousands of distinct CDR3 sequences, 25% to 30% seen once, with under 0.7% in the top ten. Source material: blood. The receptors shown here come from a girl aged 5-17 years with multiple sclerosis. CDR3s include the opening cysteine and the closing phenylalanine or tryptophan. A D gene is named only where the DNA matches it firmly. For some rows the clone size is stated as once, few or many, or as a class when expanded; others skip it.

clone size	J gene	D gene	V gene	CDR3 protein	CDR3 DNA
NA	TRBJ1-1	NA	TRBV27	CASSPSRAFGTEAFF	TGTGCCAGCAGTCCCTCGCGGGCCTTCGGGACTGAAGCTTTCTTT
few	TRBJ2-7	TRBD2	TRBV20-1	CSGAGTRWEQYF	TGCAGTGGCGCCGGGACTAGGTGGGAGCAGTACTTC
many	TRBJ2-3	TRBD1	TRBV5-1	CASRRDSSTDTQYF	TGCGCCAGCAGGAGGGACAGTAGCACAGATACGCAGTATTTT
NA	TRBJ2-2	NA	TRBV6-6	CASSYGAGRDTGELFF	TGTGCCAGCAGTTACGGGGCAGGTCGGGACACCGGGGAGCTGTTTTTT
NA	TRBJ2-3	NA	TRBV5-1	CASSPTPGLETDTQYF	TGCGCCAGCAGCCCGACTCCGGGGCTAGAGACAGATACGCAGTATTTT
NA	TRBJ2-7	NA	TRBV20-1	CSAPGQWYEQYF	TGCAGTGCTCCGGGACAATGGTACGAGCAGTACTTC
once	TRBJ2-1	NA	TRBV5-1	CASSLGDVTVNEQFF	TGCGCCAGCAGCTTGGGGGATGTGACAGTCAATGAGCAGTTCTTC
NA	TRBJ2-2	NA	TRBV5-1	CASSLAVGSGELFF	TGCGCCAGCAGCTTGGCCGTGGGGTCCGGGGAGCTGTTTTTT
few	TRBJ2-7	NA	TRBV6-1	CATTGISYEQYF	TGTGCCACCACAGGGATATCCTACGAGCAGTACTTC
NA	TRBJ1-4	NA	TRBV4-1	CASSRKDLRLFF	TGCGCCAGCAGCCGAAAGGACCTGCGACTGTTTTTT
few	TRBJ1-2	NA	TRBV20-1	CSASDSVGYTF	TGCAGTGCTTCGGATTCTGTTGGCTACACCTTC
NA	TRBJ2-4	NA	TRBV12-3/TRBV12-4	CASSRTGGQGNIQYF	TGTGCCAGCAGCCGGACCGGGGGGCAAGGAAACATTCAGTACTTC
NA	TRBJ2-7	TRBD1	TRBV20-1	CSASLDRAEQYF	TGCAGTGCTAGTCTGGACAGGGCCGAGCAGTACTTC
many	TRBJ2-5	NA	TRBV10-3	CAISEGSGETQYF	TGTGCCATCAGTGAGGGGTCCGGAGAGACCCAGTACTTC
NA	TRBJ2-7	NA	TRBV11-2	CASSSSRHEQYF	TGTGCCAGCAGCTCCTCTCGCCACGAGCAGTACTTC
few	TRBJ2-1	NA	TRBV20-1	CSSPLVNEQFF	TGCAGCAGCCCCTTAGTCAATGAGCAGTTCTTC
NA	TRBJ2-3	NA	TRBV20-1	CSATPGGASTDTQYF	TGCAGTGCTACCCCAGGGGGGGCTAGCACAGATACGCAGTATTTT
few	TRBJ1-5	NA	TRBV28	CASSLGGASQPQHF	TGTGCCAGCAGTTTGGGGGGGGCCTCTCAGCCCCAGCATTTT
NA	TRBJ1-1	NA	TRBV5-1	CASSLGTARGNTEAFF	TGCGCCAGCAGCTTGGGTACTGCGCGGGGGAACACTGAAGCTTTCTTT
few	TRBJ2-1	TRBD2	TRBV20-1	CSATPSGRTNNEQFF	TGCAGTGCTACCCCTAGCGGGAGGACCAACAATGAGCAGTTCTTC
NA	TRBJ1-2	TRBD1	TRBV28	CASNPRGQGVHYGYTF	TGTGCCAGCAACCCCCGCGGACAGGGGGTCCACTATGGCTACACCTTC
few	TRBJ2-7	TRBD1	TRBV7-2	CASSPFGGQGDHEQYF	TGTGCCAGCAGCCCCTTTGGGGGACAGGGGGACCACGAGCAGTACTTC
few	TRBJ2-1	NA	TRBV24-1	CATSARLGEQFF	TGTGCCACCAGTGCGAGACTAGGCGAGCAGTTCTTC
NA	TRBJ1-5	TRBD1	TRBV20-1	CSAASGQNNQPQHF	TGCAGTGCCGCCTCGGGACAGAACAATCAGCCCCAGCATTTT
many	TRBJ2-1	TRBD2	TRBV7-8	CASSFRAGGVYNEQFF	TGTGCCAGCAGCTTCCGAGCGGGAGGTGTATACAATGAGCAGTTCTTC
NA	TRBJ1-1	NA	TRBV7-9	CASSSTANVEAFF	TGTGCCAGCAGCTCGACGGCGAACGTTGAAGCTTTCTTT
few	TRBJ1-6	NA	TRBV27	CASSLRWSSYNSPLHF	TGTGCCAGCAGTTTGAGGTGGAGCTCCTATAATTCACCCCTCCACTTT
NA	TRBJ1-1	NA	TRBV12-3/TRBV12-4	CASSLKTGTEAFF	TGTGCCAGCAGCCTTAAAACAGGGACTGAAGCTTTCTTT
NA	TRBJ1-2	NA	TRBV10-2	CASSEMRSGGLTF	TGCGCCAGCAGTGAGATGAGGTCCGGAGGTCTCACCTTC
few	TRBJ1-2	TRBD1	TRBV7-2	CASSFQGQRNYGYTF	TGTGCCAGCAGCTTCCAGGGACAGCGGAACTATGGCTACACCTTC
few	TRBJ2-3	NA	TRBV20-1	CSARDVAYSDTQYF	TGCAGTGCTAGAGATGTAGCGTACTCGGATACGCAGTATTTT
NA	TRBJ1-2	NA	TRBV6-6	CASSTIQGVYGYTF	TGTGCCAGCAGTACTATACAGGGTGTCTATGGCTACACCTTC